These T cell receptor beta chains were read from a single sample in a study of shared clonotypes between healthy human individuals. Data came from immunoSEQ multiplex PCR; TCRdb stores just in-frame clones and leaves some out. The sample consists of millions of clones, about 93% of them appearing once. The sample comprised naive CD8+ T cells from PBMCs. Receptor source: a man aged 18 to 29 in good health. Some clones in this sample may be carry-over from other donors' samples. CDR3s include the opening cysteine and the closing phenylalanine or tryptophan. D genes are given only for firm matches. Part of the rows lack a size; the others show once, few, many or a class for expanded clones.

j_gene,d_gene,v_gene,abundance,CDR3nt,CDR3aa
TRBJ1-2,-,TRBV5-1,-,TGCGCCAGCAGCTTGGCCCCAGCTAACTATGGCTACACCTTC,CASSLAPANYGYTF
TRBJ2-5,-,TRBV7-8,-,TGTGCCAGCAGCCTACGGGACGGGCAAGAGACCCAGTACTTC,CASSLRDGQETQYF
TRBJ2-7,TRBD1,TRBV29-1,-,TGCAGCGGTGTTCGGGACAGGTTCCCCTACGAGCAGTACTTC,CSGVRDRFPYEQYF
TRBJ1-5,-,TRBV4-1,-,TGCGCCAGCAGCCAAGATAACAGGTATAGCAATCAGCCCCAGCATTTT,CASSQDNRYSNQPQHF
TRBJ2-1,TRBD2,TRBV27,-,TGTGCCAGCAAAGGGACTAGCGGGACATACAATGAGCAGTTCTTC,CASKGTSGTYNEQFF
TRBJ2-7,TRBD2,TRBV10-2,-,TGCGCCAGCAGTGAATGGGGGGGGAGATACGAGCAGTACTTC,CASSEWGGRYEQYF
TRBJ2-6,TRBD1,TRBV2,-,TGTGCCAGCAGTGGGGGGACAGCCGATGGTAGGGCCAACGTCCTGACTTTC,CASSGGTADGRANVLTF
TRBJ2-7,TRBD1,TRBV27,-,TGTGCCAGCAGTCCTGGGACAGGGAGCTCCTACGAGCAGTACTTC,CASSPGTGSSYEQYF
TRBJ2-1,-,TRBV20-1,once,TGCAGTGGTAGGATAGGCCCTGAGTTCTTC,CSGRIGPEFF
TRBJ1-2,-,TRBV6-5,once,TGTGCCAGCAGTTCAAGGGGCAGGGATGGCTATGGCTACACCTTC,CASSSRGRDGYGYTF
TRBJ2-3,TRBD2,TRBV28,-,TGTGCCAGCGGAGCGGGGTTTAGCACAGATACGCAGTATTTT,CASGAGFSTDTQYF
TRBJ1-5,TRBD1,TRBV28,-,TGTGCCAGCAGGGGGGGGACAGGAAGCAATCAGCCCCAGCATTTT,CASRGGTGSNQPQHF
TRBJ1-4,-,TRBV9,-,TGTGCCAGCAGCGTTGGCGATATTGGGGAAAAACTGTTTTTT,CASSVGDIGEKLFF
TRBJ2-7,-,TRBV9,-,TGTGCCAGCAGCGCCGGAGGGGCCACCTACGAGCAGTACTTC,CASSAGGATYEQYF
TRBJ2-7,-,TRBV13,-,TGTGCCAGCAGCTCCGGAACCTACGAGCAGTACTTC,CASSSGTYEQYF
TRBJ1-4,-,TRBV7-2,-,TGTGCCAGCAGCGCAAAACTTACAACTAATGAAAAACTGTTTTTT,CASSAKLTTNEKLFF
TRBJ1-1,-,TRBV27,-,TGTGCCAGCAGTTACCGGGACACGAGGACTGAAGCTTTCTTT,CASSYRDTRTEAFF